A single sample gave rise to the 30 T cell receptor beta chains below, sequenced in a study of graft-versus-host responses after intestinal transplantation. The data were produced by immunoSEQ multiplex PCR, yet TCRdb's version contains in-frame clones alone and is incomplete. The repertoire holds some 93,000 clones, with around 90% as singletons. Their cognate antigens are unknown. The sample consisted of unstimulated CD8+ T cells sorted from spleen or lymph node cells, taken before intestinal transplant. The receptor set was obtained from a human donor who received an intestinal transplant.

The rearrangement uses TRBV6-5 and TRBJ2-7, with 14 nucleotides matching TRBD2. CDR1 is MNHEY and CDR2 is SVGAGI in the germline V gene. The V segment lost 0 bases and the J segment 6 bases; nucleotides outside the gene matches: 1. The CDR3 totals 15 residues. The DNA of the CDR3 is TGTGCCAGCAGTTACTCGGGGACTAGCGGGAGCGAGCAGTACTTC. Amino acids: CASSYSGTSGSEQYF.

The rearrangement links TRBV5-4 to TRBJ2-7, with 7 positions matching TRBD1. The CDR3 has 15 residues. Germline V lookup: CDR1 SGHNT, CDR2 YYREEE (reference sequence). The V and J ends lost 4 bases and 3 bases, in that order; junction bases with no gene match: 10. The CDR3 is CASSPKPGQIYEQYF. DNA of the CDR3: TGTGCCAGCAGCCCGAAGCCGGGACAGATCTACGAGCAGTACTTC.

The chain joins TRBV7-8 to TRBJ2-7; 9 bases agree with TRBD1. V was clipped by 6 bases and J by 3 bases; unmatched bases: 9. The CDR3 has 15 amino acids. The germline CDR1 and CDR2 sequences are SGHVS and FQNEAQ. This CDR3 is CASRPGQGIFYEQYF. The CDR3 region has the DNA TGTGCCAGCAGACCGGGACAGGGAATATTCTACGAGCAGTACTTC.

The chain recombines TRBV4-1 with TRBJ2-7, with D possibly TRBD1 on 5 matching bases. V shed 1 base and J shed 2 bases, with 15 bases lying between them. Germline V gene lookup returns CDR1 MGHRA and CDR2 YSYEKL. The CDR3 has 16 amino acids. The CDR3 DNA follows: TGCGCCAGCAGCCAAGGGCGCGGACAACACGCCTACGAGCAGTACTTC. Amino acids: CASSQGRGQHAYEQYF.

The chain links TRBV7-3 to TRBJ1-2; 7 bases align to TRBD1. CDR1 is SGHTA, CDR2 FQGTGA, per germline. V shed 5 bases and J 3 bases; nucleotides not matched to a gene: 12. This CDR3 has 16 residues. The CDR3 sequence is CASSPTGTAPDYGYTF. The CDR3, as DNA: TGTGCCAGCAGCCCGACTGGGACAGCGCCGGACTATGGCTACACCTTC.

The chain has TRBV6-5 and TRBJ2-7; 7 bases are a match to TRBD1. This CDR3 has 16 amino acids. V dropped 3 bases and J dropped 5; count of bases not matched to a gene: 13. The germline V gene has CDR1 MNHEY and CDR2 SVGAGI. The CDR3: CASSYAPGQSSNEQYF. CDR3 coding DNA: TGTGCCAGCAGTTATGCTCCGGGACAGAGCTCGAACGAGCAGTACTTC.

The chain links TRBV10-3 to TRBJ2-7, with a weak D call TRBD1 (6 bases). The V and J ends lost 0 bases and 1 base respectively, with 10 bases between them. This CDR3 spans 15 amino acids. Germline V gene data show CDR1 as ENHRY and CDR2 as SYGVKD. The CDR3 DNA reads as TGTGCCATCAGTGAGTCACAAGGGACATCCTACGAGCAGTACTTC. Translation: CAISESQGTSYEQYF.

The V call is TRBV14, the J call TRBJ1-5; possible D gene TRBD1, 5 bases. The V gene's germline CDR1 is SGHDN and CDR2 FVKESK. The CDR3 is made up of 18 amino acids. The V end was cut by 0 bases, the J end by 2 bases, with 17 bases between. CDR3 in amino acids: CASSQDQRCRDGNQPQHF. In DNA form, the CDR3 reads TGTGCCAGCAGCCAAGATCAACGGTGCAGGGATGGCAATCAGCCCCAGCATTTT. The variable domain in full, with the rest retrieved from reference TRBV14 and TRBJ1-5, is EAGVTQFPSHSVIEKGQTVTLRCDPISGHDNLYWYRRVMGKEIKFLLHFVKESKQDESGMPNNRFLAERTGGTYSTLKVQPAELEDSGVYFCASSQDQRCRDGNQPQHFGDGTRLSIL.

V gene TRBV29-1 combines with J gene TRBJ2-5; 7 bases are shared with TRBD1. The trim removed 7 bases at V and 4 bases at J, leaving 12 bases unmatched. This CDR3 comprises 14 residues. Germline CDR1 and CDR2: SQVTM and ANQGSEA. As DNA, the CDR3 is TGCAGCGCTTATGGAAGACAGGGCGGAGAGACCCAGTACTTC. Translating it yields CSAYGRQGGETQYF.

The CDR3: CASSFQGNTYEQYF. In DNA, the CDR3 is TGTGCCAGCAGCTTCCAGGGAAACACCTACGAGCAGTACTTC. The chain combines TRBV5-8 with TRBJ2-7; D is possibly TRBD1 (5 bases). Per germline, CDR1 SGHTS and CDR2 YDEGEE. The CDR3 totals 14 residues. Trimming pared 2 bases from V and 2 bases from J, leaving 11 bases between. Drawing the rest from reference TRBV5-8 and TRBJ2-7, the complete variable domain is EAGVTQSPTHLIKTRGQQATLRCSPISGHTSVYWYQQALGLGLQFLLWYDEGEERNRGNFPPRFSGRQFPNYSSELNVNALELEDSALYLCASSFQGNTYEQYFGPGTRLTVT.

In nucleotides, the CDR3 is TGCGCCAGCAGCCAAGTCGTAACAGATACGCAGTATTTT. This encodes CASSQVVTDTQYF. The chain couples TRBV4-1 to TRBJ2-3; D not certain. The CDR3 is made up of 13 amino acids. Germline values: CDR1 MGHRA, CDR2 YSYEKL. V lost 1 base and J 3 bases, leaving 5 bases between the germline ends.

The chain recombines TRBV10-1 with TRBJ2-2, with a possible D match to TRBD2 (5 bases). This CDR3 is built from 14 residues. V was trimmed by 2 bases and J by 5 bases, leaving 9 bases between them. CDR1 is WNHNN, CDR2 SYGVQD, per germline (reference sequence). For the CDR3, the DNA is TGCGCCAGCAGTGAGATGCTAGCAACCGGGGAGCTGTTTTTT. It encodes CASSEMLATGELFF.

DNA of the CDR3: TGTGCCAGCAGTCAAATCGGGACAGGGGGTTTACGTGAAAAACTGTTTTTT. The encoded protein is CASSQIGTGGLREKLFF. This sequence joins TRBV27 and TRBJ1-4, with 11 bases lining up with TRBD1. The CDR3 covers 17 residues. Germline V lookup: CDR1 MNHEY, CDR2 SMNVEV (reference sequence). Germline trimming cut 5 bases from V and 7 bases from J; bases unmatched to any gene: 12.

This clone was counted a single time. V and J are TRBV5-1 and TRBJ2-7, with TRBD1 as a possible D gene (6 bases). With 4 bases removed from V and 0 bases from J, the gap between germline ends came to 14 bases. Germline V gene lookup returns CDR1 SGHRS and CDR2 YFSETQ. The CDR3 loop spans 15 amino acids. CDR3 amino acids: CASSLRGQFSYEQYF. CDR3 sequence (DNA): TGCGCCAGCAGCCTGCGAGGACAGTTCTCCTACGAGCAGTACTTC.

This clone was seen once. V gene TRBV13 combines with J gene TRBJ2-6, with D hard to call. Trimming took off 5 bases at V and 2 bases at J, with 13 bases between the two ends. The germline CDR1 and CDR2 sequences are PRHDT and FYEKMQ (reference sequence). The CDR3 sequence is 16 residues long. CDR3: CASSQRQTAGANVLTF. CDR3 DNA: TGTGCCAGCAGCCAAAGACAAACTGCTGGGGCCAACGTCCTGACTTTC.

The rearrangement joins TRBV13 to TRBJ2-5, with D possibly being TRBD1 (6 bases). V was clipped by 6 bases and J by 3 bases, with 11 bases between them. CDR1 and CDR2 from the germline V gene are PRHDT and FYEKMQ (reference sequence). CDR3 length: 13 residues. The CDR3 loop is CASRGAGEETQYF. CDR3 DNA: TGTGCCAGCAGGGGGGCAGGAGAAGAGACCCAGTACTTC. Filled out from reference TRBV13 and TRBJ2-5, the complete variable domain reads AAGVIQSPRHLIKEKRETATLKCYPIPRHDTVYWYQQGPGQDPQFLISFYEKMQSDKGSIPDRFSAQQFSDYHSELNMSSLELGDSALYFCASRGAGEETQYFGPGTRLLVL.

The DNA for the CDR3 is TGTGCCAGCAGCTTCTGGGAGGATACGCAGTATTTT. It yields the protein CASSFWEDTQYF. This chain connects TRBV5-4 to TRBJ2-3, with D perhaps matching TRBD2 (5 bases). Germline V gene lookup returns CDR1 SGHNT and CDR2 YYREEE (reference sequence). V dropped 2 bases and J dropped 6 bases, with 7 bases sitting between them. This CDR3 has 12 residues.

The J gene is TRBJ2-2, the V gene TRBV6-1; TRBD2 might be the D (5 bases). Trimming left V 3 bases short and J 6 bases short, with 17 bases between. CDR3 length: 16 amino acids. Germline assignment: CDR1 MNHNS and CDR2 SASEGT. CDR3 in DNA: TGTGCCAGCAGTGAGCGGGCCCCCCCTCGGGCCGGGGAGCTGTTTTTT. This codes for CASSERAPPRAGELFF.

Worth noting for this clone: The same CDR3 also results from other DNA sequences found in this sample. The chain couples TRBV30 to TRBJ1-4; no firm D call. The CDR3 covers 14 residues. V was clipped by 2 bases and J by 3 bases, with 10 bases between them. Germline V lookup: CDR1 GTSNPN, CDR2 SVGIG (reference sequence). Here the CDR3 DNA reads TGTGCCTGGAGTCTGGTGGCCCCTAATGAAAAACTGTTTTTT. Translating it yields CAWSLVAPNEKLFF. Supplemented by reference TRBV30 and TRBJ1-4, the full variable domain reads SQTIHQWPATLVQPVGSPLSLECTVEGTSNPNLYWYRQAAGRGLQLLFYSVGIGQISSEVPQNLSASRPQDRQFILSSKKLLLSDSGFYLCAWSLVAPNEKLFFGSGTQLSVL.

The V gene is TRBV27, the J gene TRBJ1-4; D is ambiguous. V lost 1 base, J lost 5 bases, and 8 bases lay in between. The length of the CDR3 is 14 residues. From germline, CDR1 is MNHEY and CDR2 SMNVEV (reference sequence). The CDR3 protein is CASSLWSLNEKLFF. The DNA for the CDR3 is TGTGCCAGCAGTTTATGGTCTCTAAATGAAAAACTGTTTTTT.

The chain employs TRBV19 and TRBJ2-5; the match to TRBD2 covers 8 bases. The CDR3 sequence is 13 residues long. Germline CDR1 is LNHDA and CDR2 is SQIVND (reference sequence). With V trimmed by 5 bases and J by 3 bases, 2 bases remained unmatched. The CDR3 reads CASSLRGEETQYF. CDR3 nucleotide sequence: TGTGCCAGTAGTTTGCGGGGGGAAGAGACCCAGTACTTC.

The J gene is TRBJ1-5, the V gene TRBV15; 10 nucleotides align to TRBD1. CDR3 length equals 16 residues. Trimming cost V 5 bases and J 2 bases; bases outside gene matches: 6. Germline assignment: CDR1 LNHNV and CDR2 YYDKDF (reference sequence). The CDR3 loop is CATSPLGTGGNQPQHF. Written as DNA, the CDR3 is TGTGCCACCAGCCCCCTTGGGACAGGGGGCAATCAGCCCCAGCATTTT.

The CDR3 protein is CATQLQAEFTEAFF. The CDR3 DNA reads as TGTGCCACCCAGTTACAGGCCGAGTTCACTGAAGCTTTCTTT. This chain uses TRBV6-5 with TRBJ1-1, with a possible D match to TRBD1 (5 bases). CDR1 and CDR2 (germline): MNHEY, SVGAGI. Trimming shortened V by 10 bases and J by 4 bases, and 19 bases separated the two germline ends. The CDR3 runs 14 residues.

The V and J genes are TRBV4-2 and TRBJ2-7; D might be TRBD2 (5 bases). CDR1 LGHNA and CDR2 YNFKEQ come from the germline V gene. The CDR3 has 17 amino acids. Trimming shortened V by 0 bases and J by 0 bases, and 15 bases separated the two germline ends. The CDR3 reads CASSQDLPGLLSYEQYF. DNA of the CDR3: TGTGCCAGCAGCCAAGATCTTCCGGGGTTGCTCTCCTACGAGCAGTACTTC.

This clone has just a few counts. The rearrangement uses TRBV29-1 and TRBJ2-7; TRBD1 is a possible D gene (6 bases). This CDR3 is built from 16 residues. V was shortened by 7 bases and J by 1 base, with 23 bases between the two germline ends. Germline CDR1 SQVTM, CDR2 ANQGSEA. CDR3 sequence (DNA): TGCAGCGCCATCGTCCCCACAGGGATTGGTTCCTACGAGCAGTACTTC. It translates to CSAIVPTGIGSYEQYF.

The V gene is TRBV6-5, the J gene TRBJ2-1; D might be TRBD2 (6 bases). The CDR3 consists of 15 residues. Trimming removed 2 bases from V and 0 bases from J, with 8 bases in between. Germline loops: CDR1 MNHEY, CDR2 SVGAGI. The CDR3 DNA reads as TGTGCCAGCAGTTACGGGACTCGCTCCTACAATGAGCAGTTCTTC. The encoded protein is CASSYGTRSYNEQFF.

The rearrangement links TRBV7-2 to TRBJ2-1, with 9 bases fitting TRBD2. The CDR3 is 17 amino acids. V trimming: 1 base; J trimming: 9 bases; junction bases outside the gene matches: 13. Germline V lookup: CDR1 SGHTA, CDR2 FQGNSA. CDR3 sequence: CASSLVVAGVIEGEQFF. Here the CDR3 DNA reads TGTGCCAGCAGCTTAGTCGTAGCGGGAGTGATAGAGGGTGAGCAGTTCTTC.

The genes are TRBV27 and TRBJ1-4; D perhaps matches TRBD1 (5 bases). This CDR3 spans 15 amino acids. Germline values: CDR1 MNHEY, CDR2 SMNVEV (reference sequence). Trimming shortened V by 3 bases and J by 2 bases, and 10 bases separated the two germline ends. Written as DNA, the CDR3 is TGTGCCAGCAGTTTTATCCCAGGGACTAATGAAAAACTGTTTTTT. Protein product: CASSFIPGTNEKLFF.

This CDR3 reads CASSLGHLSGNTIYF. CDR3 sequence (DNA): TGTGCCAGCAGCTTAGGACACCTCTCTGGAAACACCATATATTTT. The chain is built from TRBV7-6 and TRBJ1-3; no clear D. Trimming cost V 1 base and J 0 bases, with 7 bases left between them. CDR1 is SGHVS, CDR2 FNYEAQ, per germline. The CDR3 is made up of 15 amino acids.

The chain has TRBV7-8 and TRBJ2-3; a possible D gene is TRBD2 (5 bases). V gave up 4 bases and J gave up 2 bases, with 16 bases separating them. The CDR3 covers 16 residues. Germline loops: CDR1 SGHVS, CDR2 FQNEAQ. The CDR3 reads CASSSDSGGLTDTQYF. The CDR3 DNA reads TGTGCCAGCAGCTCGGACTCGGGTGGGCTCACAGATACGCAGTATTTT.